This entry lists 11 T cell receptor beta chains sequenced from one sample in a study of blood T cell repertoires in COVID-19. This table comes from immunoSEQ multiplex PCR, and its TCRdb copy is limited to in-frame clones, with some not included. The repertoire has roughly 200,000 clones, roughly 86% of them found once; the top ten carry 3% to 4%. Sequencing was done on a sample of PBMCs or T cells enriched from blood (not recorded which). These receptors were obtained from a woman aged 25 to 39 with acute COVID-19.

This rearrangement joins TRBV19 to TRBJ2-2; no clear D. Trimming left V 7 bases short and J 1 base short, with 10 bases between. The germline gives CDR1 LNHDA, CDR2 SQIVND (reference sequence). The CDR3 totals 14 residues. The CDR3 DNA follows: TGTGCCAGTACAAAAGACAAGAACACCGGGGAGCTGTTTTTT. It is translated as CASTKDKNTGELFF.

CDR3 sequence: CASSEDTRIEKLFF. CDR3 DNA sequence: TGCGCCAGCAGCGAGGACACCAGGATCGAAAAACTGTTTTTT. The rearrangement joins TRBV5-1 to TRBJ1-4, with D maybe TRBD1 (5 bases). CDR1 is SGHRS, CDR2 YFSETQ, per germline. The CDR3 totals 14 residues. V was cut by 4 bases and J by 8 bases, with 15 bases left in between.

This clone was observed a handful of times. The V and J genes are TRBV5-1 and TRBJ1-5, with 7 bases matching TRBD1. The CDR3 has 15 amino acids. After removal of 1 base from V and 1 base from J, the junction contained 2 bases not matched to a gene. Germline V gene sequence: CDR1 SGHRS, CDR2 YFSETQ. The CDR3 coding sequence is TGCGCCAGCAGCTTGACAGGGGAGAGCAATCAGCCCCAGCATTTT. Its translation is CASSLTGESNQPQHF.

This clone was seen only a few times. This chain connects TRBV6-5 to TRBJ1-1; D remains ambiguous. Trimming stripped 4 bases from V and 1 base from J, with 7 bases between. In germline, CDR1 is MNHEY, CDR2 SVGAGI. The CDR3 consists of 13 residues. In DNA, the CDR3 is TGTGCCAGCAGTTCTACAGCGAACACTGAAGCTTTCTTT. This translates into CASSSTANTEAFF.

The chain links TRBV7-8 to TRBJ2-5; no clear D gene. The CDR3 contains 14 residues. Between the trimmed V and J ends, which lost 1 base and 3 bases, there was a span of 9 bases. CDR1 is SGHVS, CDR2 FQNEAQ, per germline. This CDR3 is CASSLGFREETQYF. CDR3 nucleotides: TGTGCCAGCAGCTTAGGGTTTCGGGAAGAGACCCAGTACTTC.

The chain has TRBV7-8 and TRBJ2-7, with 10 bases lining up with TRBD2. From germline, CDR1 is SGHVS and CDR2 FQNEAQ. CDR3 length: 16 amino acids. The V and J ends lost 5 bases and 0 bases, in that order; junction bases with no gene match: 7. The CDR3 here is CASSISTSGYSYEQYF. CDR3 nucleotides: TGTGCCAGCAGCATCTCGACTAGCGGGTACTCCTACGAGCAGTACTTC. Based on the CDR3 plus reference TRBV7-8 and TRBJ2-7, the full variable domain is GAGVSQSPRYKVAKRGQDVALRCDPISGHVSLFWYQQALGQGPEFLTYFQNEAQLDKSGLPSDRFFAERPEGSVSTLKIQRTQQEDSAVYLCASSISTSGYSYEQYFGPGTRLTVT.

The chain is built from TRBV6-5 and TRBJ2-2; 8 nucleotides agree with TRBD1. Germline trimming cut 7 bases from V and 6 bases from J; bases unmatched to any gene: 7. Germline V gene lookup returns CDR1 MNHEY and CDR2 SVGAGI. The CDR3 runs to 14 residues. As DNA, the CDR3 is TGTGCCAGCACCTCGACAGGGGACCCCGGGGAGCTGTTTTTT. Translating gives CASTSTGDPGELFF.

This sequence joins TRBV9 and TRBJ2-6; 7 bases are shared with TRBD1. With V trimmed by 0 bases and J by 0 bases, 6 bases remained unmatched. The CDR3 has 18 residues. In germline, CDR1 is SGDLS, CDR2 YYNGEE. The CDR3 sequence is CASSVGRDRSSGANVLTF. In nucleotides, the CDR3 is TGTGCCAGCAGCGTAGGAAGGGACAGAAGCTCTGGGGCCAACGTCCTGACTTTC.

CDR3 sequence (DNA): TGTGCCTGGTCGACAGTTCCTAGGGCCTCTAGCAATCAGCCCCAGCATTTT. Translating gives CAWSTVPRASSNQPQHF. The V gene is TRBV30, the J gene TRBJ1-5; tentatively, D is TRBD1 (5 bases). The CDR3 is made up of 17 amino acids. V dropped 5 bases and J dropped 0 bases, with 20 bases sitting between them. Germline V CDR1 and CDR2: GTSNPN, SVGIG (reference sequence).

This rearrangement joins TRBV3-1 (or the pseudogene TRBV3-2) to TRBJ1-2, with 7 bases aligning to TRBD1. The germline V gene has CDR1 LGHDT and CDR2 YNNKEL (reference sequence). This CDR3 contains 14 residues. After removal of 4 bases from V and 7 bases from J, the junction contained 9 bases not matched to a gene. For the CDR3, the DNA is TGTGCCAGCAGCCCCCGGACAGGAGTAGGTGGCTACACCTTC. This codes for CASSPRTGVGGYTF.

The rearrangement uses TRBV7-9 and TRBJ2-5; D ambiguous. V lost 0 bases and J lost 2, with 10 bases in between. CDR1 is SEHNR and CDR2 is FQNEAQ in the germline V gene (reference sequence). This CDR3 comprises 15 residues. The CDR3 is CASSLAVLDQETQYF. The CDR3 DNA is TGTGCCAGCAGCTTAGCGGTTCTAGATCAAGAGACCCAGTACTTC.